Sequencing of this TCR beta chain was carried out in a study of T cell repertoires in cytomegalovirus infection. TCRdb called the reads again in MiXCR, with one record for every CDR3 protein. This sample carries 300,000 or so distinct CDR3 sequences, about 9.1% of them seen once, and the ten largest clones take around 2.4%. V was pared by 5 bases and J by 3 bases, with 11 bases between. Per the germline V gene, CDR1 is SEHNR and CDR2 is FQNEAQ (reference sequence). The CDR3 is 14 amino acids. This clonotype was counted at least ten times. The sequencing sample was made of PBMCs. The clonotype originates from a human donor in good health (CMV status not recorded). Some clones in this sample may be carry-over from other donors' samples. J is TRBJ1-3 and V is TRBV7-9, with a tentative D call TRBD1 (5 bases). CDR3 sequence reads: CASSLGPDGNTIYF. The CDR3 DNA reads TGTGCCAGCAGCCTGGGGCCAGATGGAAACACCATATATTTT.